This T cell receptor beta chain was sequenced for a study of response to subunit inactivated influenza vaccine (dated by TCRdb to about 2018). Study-level background: To follow how T cells responded to a trivalent subunit inactivated influenza vaccine, the researchers relied on deep quantitative profiling of the T cell receptor repertoire. What the authors observed across the whole study: The authors suggested that each seasonal influenza vaccination may recruit only a limited number of new T cells.

A few counts support this clonotype. Its recognized antigen is unknown. Per-base qualities were not stored, and no clone one base away is much larger. V gives up 1 base and J gives up 8 bases, and the segment between their germline ends measures 14 bases. Taken from the germline V gene (reference sequence), the CDR1 and CDR2 loops are LGHDT and YNNKEL. There are 15 amino acids in the CDR3, from cysteine to phenylalanine inclusive. The entry retains the CDR3 DNA only, 45 bases that are in frame from base 1. To prepare the library, RT-PCR was applied. Sequencing used an Illumina HiSeq 2500. TCRdb reran the public reads through fastp at Q25 and MiXCR, keeping productive beta chains. Entries are consolidated by CDR3 protein sequence, retaining the most common genes and DNA. The sample data list roughly 500,000 distinct CDR3 sequences, and approximately 17% of these were observed just once. 2.5% to 3.5% of the sample is in the top ten clones.

This TCR was sampled from a man between 50 and 69 years old who received an inactivated influenza vaccine. Donor details come from another sample of the same person, matched by shared clones. This receptor chain uses TRBV3-1 and TRBJ1-4; the D gene is not confidently resolved. The sequencing here drew on CD4+ T cells sorted from PBMCs, taken around 2 years after vaccination. This receptor carries the CDR3 CASSQVEGGREKLFF. The sequence in DNA is TGTGCCAGCAGCCAAGTGGAGGGAGGCCGCGAAAAACTGTTTTTT.